This T cell receptor (beta chain) was sequenced for a study of neurological immune-mediated disorders. TCRdb called the 5' RACE reads again in MiXCR, with one record for every CDR3 protein. Of roughly 41,000 distinct CDR3 sequences detected, 8.5% to 14% appear once; the ten largest clones hold roughly 3.9%. Per germline, CDR1 SEHNR and CDR2 FQNEAQ (reference sequence). The CDR3 covers 13 residues. Trimming removed 5 bases from V and 1 base from J, with 9 bases in between. Documented time point: technical triplicate 1. This clonotype showed up many times. The source material was PBMCs. The clonotype was recovered from a man between 60 and 70 years old with HTLV-1-associated myelopathy (HAM/TSP). The chain couples TRBV7-9 to TRBJ2-7; no clear D gene. The CDR3 sequence: CASSNRDSYEQYF. CDR3 coding DNA: TGTGCCAGCAGCAATAGAGATTCCTACGAGCAGTACTTC.